This TCR beta chain originates from a study of identical twins. Via MiXCR, TCRdb re-called the 5' RACE reads, giving one row per CDR3 protein. Of 1.5 million to 2 million distinct CDR3 sequences listed, 25% to 35% are singletons. The CDR3 has 12 amino acids. Germline V gives CDR1 SGHTS, CDR2 YDEGEE. A remark on this clonotype: At one of its ends the junction is not consistent with the germline gene, which may arise from a read error.

V gene TRBV5-8 combines with J gene TRBJ2-1; D might be TRBD2 (5 bases). The sequencing sample was made of cord blood. The clonotype comes from a newborn girl in good health. The CDR3 sequence is CASGLERDEQFF. Written as DNA, the CDR3 is TGTGCCAGCGGCTTGGAGAGGGATGAGCAGTTCTTC.